In this sample, the clone carrying this TCR beta chain turned up a few times. Its target is unknown. The CDR3 loop spans 14 amino acids. The germline V gene encodes CDR1 SGHTA and CDR2 FQGTGA. Trimming left V 5 bases short and J 1 base short, with 11 bases between. Both 60 Vbeta primers and 13 Jbeta primers went into the PCR. Some clones are missing from TCRdb's copy, which holds only in-frame ones; the method was immunoSEQ multiplex PCR. The sample has 100,000 to 150,000 clones; 8% to 9.5% are singletons. This entry is derived from a study of cytomegalovirus exposure and HLA in healthy donors. For the study at large: Among the roughly 400 genotyped donors, 70% to 90% were placed in the Caucasian-associated ancestry cluster.

Study-level findings and limits: Three CMV-associated chains proved CMV antigen-specific in vitro.

Sequenced material: PBMCs. The chain recombines TRBV7-3 with TRBJ1-1; a possible D gene is TRBD1 (6 bases). The receptor was derived from a middle-aged man in good health and CMV-seronegative. This chain's CDR3 is CASSVGAGNTEAFF. DNA of the CDR3: TGTGCCAGCAGCGTGGGGGCGGGGAACACTGAAGCTTTCTTT.